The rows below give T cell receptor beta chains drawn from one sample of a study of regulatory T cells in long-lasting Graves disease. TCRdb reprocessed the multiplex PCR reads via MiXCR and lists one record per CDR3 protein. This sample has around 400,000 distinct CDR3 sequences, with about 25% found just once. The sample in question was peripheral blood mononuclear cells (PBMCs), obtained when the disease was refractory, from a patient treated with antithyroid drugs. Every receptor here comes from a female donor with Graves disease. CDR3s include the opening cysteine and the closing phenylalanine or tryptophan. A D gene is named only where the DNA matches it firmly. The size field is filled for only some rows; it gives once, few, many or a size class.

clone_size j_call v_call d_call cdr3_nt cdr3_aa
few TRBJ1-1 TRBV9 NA TGTGCCAGCAGCGGGTTAGGGACTGAAGCTTTCTTT CASSGLGTEAFF
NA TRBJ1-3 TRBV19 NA TGTGCCAGTGGCTCGCGGGAATCGGGAAACACCATATATTTT CASGSRESGNTIYF
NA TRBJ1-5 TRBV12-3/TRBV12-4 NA TGTGCCAGCAGTACAGTGGGCAATCAGCCCCAGCATTTT CASSTVGNQPQHF
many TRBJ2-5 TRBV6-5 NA TGTGCCAGCAGTTACTCGACGGGGCGGAAAGAGACCCAGTACTTC CASSYSTGRKETQYF
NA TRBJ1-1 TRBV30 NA TGTGCCTCCAACCGGGGGGGCGCGGGCACTGAAGCTTTCTTT CASNRGGAGTEAFF
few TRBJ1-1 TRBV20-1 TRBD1 TGCAGTGCTAGAGAAAAACAGGGGAGCCCCCTACTCGTTGAAGCTTTCTTT CSAREKQGSPLLVEAFF
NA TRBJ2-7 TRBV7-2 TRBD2 TGTGCCAGCAGCTTACAAGGGACTAGCGGGGGCACCTACGAGCAGTACTTC CASSLQGTSGGTYEQYF
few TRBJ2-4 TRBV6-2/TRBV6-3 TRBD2 TGTGCCAGCGCCCCCTTTGGACTAGCGGGAGCCAAAAACATTCAGTACTTC CASAPFGLAGAKNIQYF
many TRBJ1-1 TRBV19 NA TGTGCCAGTACCCCAGAGAGAAGGAACACTGAAGCTTTCTTT CASTPERRNTEAFF
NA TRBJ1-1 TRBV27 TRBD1 TGTGCCAGCAGGGGGACAGGGGTGGGGAACACTGAAGCTTTCTTT CASRGTGVGNTEAFF
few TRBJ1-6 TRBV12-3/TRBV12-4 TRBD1 TGTGCCAGCAGTTTAGCGGGACAGGGAAGTACACCCCTCCGCTTT CASSLAGQGSTPLRF
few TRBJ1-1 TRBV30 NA TGTGCCTGGAGACGGACCCGGAACACTGAAGCTTTCTTT CAWRRTRNTEAFF
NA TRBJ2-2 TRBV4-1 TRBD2 TGCGCCAGCAGCGCCCGGACTAGCGGGTCCGGGGAGCTGTTTTTT CASSARTSGSGELFF
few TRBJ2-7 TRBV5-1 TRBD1 TGCGCCAGCAGCATGGACAGGCCCTCCTACGAGCAGTACTTC CASSMDRPSYEQYF
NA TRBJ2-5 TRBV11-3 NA TGTGCCAGCAGCGAGGGACGGAGCACTTCCGAAGAGACCCAGTACTTC CASSEGRSTSEETQYF
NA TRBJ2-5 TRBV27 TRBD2 TGTGCCAGCAGTCCCCGGGGAGCGGGGCACCAAGAGACCCAGTACTTC CASSPRGAGHQETQYF
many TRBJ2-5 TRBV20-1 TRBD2 TGCAGTGCAATTCCGGGACTAGTAGAAGAGACCCAGTACTTC CSAIPGLVEETQYF
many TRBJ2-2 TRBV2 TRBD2 TGTGCCAGCAGTGAAACGAGCGGGAGAACCGGGGAGCTGTTTTTT CASSETSGRTGELFF
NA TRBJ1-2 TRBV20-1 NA TGCAGTGCCAGCCGGGACGGACCTTATGGCTACACCTTC CSASRDGPYGYTF
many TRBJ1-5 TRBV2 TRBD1 TGTGCCAGCAGGCCCACAGGGGGCGCATCGGATCAGCCCCAGCATTTT CASRPTGGASDQPQHF
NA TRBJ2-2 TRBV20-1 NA TGCAGTGCCCCCAACGTCGTTTCTGGGGGCCGGGAGCTGTTTTTT CSAPNVVSGGRELFF
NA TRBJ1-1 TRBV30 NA TGTGCCTGGATGGGGGACACTGAAGCTTTCTTT CAWMGDTEAFF
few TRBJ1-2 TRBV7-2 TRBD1 TGTGCCAGCAGCATGGACAGGGGGTCCTATGGCTACACCTTC CASSMDRGSYGYTF
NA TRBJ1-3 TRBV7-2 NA TGTGCCAGCAGCTACCGGGAGGAATCTGGAAACACCATATATTTT CASSYREESGNTIYF
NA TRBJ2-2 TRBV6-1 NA TGTGCCAGCCGCAGGTTCGGGGAGCTGTTTTTT CASRRFGELFF
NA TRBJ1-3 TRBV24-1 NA TGTGCCACCAGTGAGGGGGGCAATGGAAACACCATATATTTT CATSEGGNGNTIYF
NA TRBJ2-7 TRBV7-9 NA TGTGCCAGCAGCTTCCGGAGGGATGGTGGATCGGAGCAGTACTTC CASSFRRDGGSEQYF
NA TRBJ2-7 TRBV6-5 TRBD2 TGTGCCAGCAGTTACTCTGAACCGTTAGCGGGCGCCGGGTACGAGCAGTACTTC CASSYSEPLAGAGYEQYF
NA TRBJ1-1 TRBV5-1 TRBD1 TGCGCCAGCAGCTGGACAGGGGGCGAGAAGAACACTGAAGCTTTCTTT CASSWTGGEKNTEAFF
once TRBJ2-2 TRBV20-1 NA TGCAGTGCTAGCCAGGGATGGTCCCCCGGGGAGCTGTTTTTT CSASQGWSPGELFF
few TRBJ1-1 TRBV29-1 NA TGCAGCGCTTTGAATCTCGGCGCTACTGAAGCTTTCTTT CSALNLGATEAFF
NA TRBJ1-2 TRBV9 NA TGTGCCAGCAGCCCGCAAATGACAGACGGCTATGGCTACACCTTC CASSPQMTDGYGYTF
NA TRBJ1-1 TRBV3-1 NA TGTGCCAGCAGCCAGGTGGGGGGGATGGGTGCTGAAGCTTTCTTT CASSQVGGMGAEAFF
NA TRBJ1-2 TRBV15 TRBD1 TGTGCCACCAGCGTCCCTACGGGACAGTTCCTTGGCTACACCTTC CATSVPTGQFLGYTF
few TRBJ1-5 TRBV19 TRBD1 TGTGCCAGTAGTCCCGGGACAGTTGTTGGCAATCAGCCCCAGCATTTT CASSPGTVVGNQPQHF
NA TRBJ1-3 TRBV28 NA TGTGCCAGCCAGAGGTTTGGGGGGATAGGAAACACCATATATTTT CASQRFGGIGNTIYF
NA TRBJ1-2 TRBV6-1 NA TGTGCCAGCAGTCGGGGGGGCAACAGGGACTATGGCTACACCTTC CASSRGGNRDYGYTF
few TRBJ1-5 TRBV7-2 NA TGTGCCAGCAGCCCCCAATGGGGGGGTCATCAGCCCCAGCATTTT CASSPQWGGHQPQHF
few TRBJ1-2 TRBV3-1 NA TGTGCCAGCAGCCAAATACAGGGAAACTATGGCTACACCTTC CASSQIQGNYGYTF
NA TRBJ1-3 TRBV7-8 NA TGTGCCAGCAGCCTGGCGAGCATCGGAAACACCATATATTTT CASSLASIGNTIYF
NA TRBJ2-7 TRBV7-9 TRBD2 TGTGCCAGCAGCAAAGGACTAGCGGGAGGGCCTCGCTACGAGCAGTACTTC CASSKGLAGGPRYEQYF
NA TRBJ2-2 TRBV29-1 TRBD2 TGCAGCGCCGTAAAAACGCCCCGACTAGCGGGAACCGGGGAGCTGTTTTTT CSAVKTPRLAGTGELFF
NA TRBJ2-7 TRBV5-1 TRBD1 TGTGCCAGCAGCTGGGCTAGCAAGACAGGGAGCTACGAGCAGTACTTC CASSWASKTGSYEQYF